The T cell receptor beta chain under discussion was sequenced for a study of blood T cell repertoires in COVID-19. Overall study: The cDNA or gDNA used as material had been derived from T cells, B-cell-depleted T cells, or PBMCs.

This CDR3 comprises 13 residues. Germline V gives CDR1 SGHRS, CDR2 YFSETQ. Trimming removed 0 bases from V and 9 bases from J; junction bases left unmatched: 0. Profiled with immunoSEQ multiplex PCR; TCRdb holds only in-frame clones, not every one. This table holds roughly 98,000 clones, roughly 77% found once. The clonotype was recovered from a human donor in a cohort sampled during active COVID-19. The chain has TRBV5-1 and TRBJ1-6; 7 nucleotides line up with TRBD1. The sequenced sample consisted of peripheral blood. CDR3 coding DNA: TGCGCCAGCAGCTTGGGACAGGGTTCACCCCTCCACTTT. Protein sequence: CASSLGQGSPLHF.